The 10 T cell receptor beta chains in this list originate from one sample, sequenced in a study of control samples from healthy donors and cancer patients. Sequencing was performed with immunoSEQ multiplex PCR; in TCRdb, only in-frame clones are kept and a portion is missing. Here the sample spans tens of thousands of clones, 83% being singletons. The specimen was blood. The receptors shown here come from a man in his sixties in good health.

The chain recombines TRBV7-9 with TRBJ2-5; D may be TRBD2 (6 bases). V was pared by 0 bases and J by 1 base, with 9 bases between. Per germline, CDR1 SEHNR and CDR2 FQNEAQ (reference sequence). This CDR3 has 15 amino acids. The DNA of the CDR3 is TGTGCCAGCAGCTTAGCGCCGGGAGCCCAAGAGACCCAGTACTTC. Its protein product is CASSLAPGAQETQYF.

Points on this clone: An end of the junction does not agree with germline; a read error may underlie this. V gene TRBV9 combines with J gene TRBJ2-1, with D possibly being TRBD2 (5 bases). CDR1 and CDR2 (germline): SGDLS, YYNGEE. This CDR3 is 13 amino acids long. In DNA form, the CDR3 reads TGTGCCAGCAGCGTAGATCGGCGCCGGGATCCTATCTTC. Its protein product is CASSVDRRRDPIF.

CDR3 protein: CASSFQTGGPLNEQYF. As DNA, the CDR3 is TGTGCCAGCAGCTTCCAAACGGGAGGGCCTTTGAACGAGCAGTACTTC. The chain recombines TRBV11-1 with TRBJ2-7; 8 nucleotides line up with TRBD2. V was pared by 3 bases and J by 5 bases, with 12 bases of the junction left unmatched. The CDR3 totals 16 residues. From germline, CDR1 is SGHAT and CDR2 FQDESV (reference sequence). Filled out from reference TRBV11-1 and TRBJ2-7, the complete variable domain reads EAEVAQSPRYKITEKSQAVAFWCDPISGHATLYWYRQILGQGPELLVQFQDESVVDDSQLPKDRFSAERLKGVDSTLKIQPAELGDSAMYLCASSFQTGGPLNEQYFGPGTRLTVT.

Remarks on this clone: Other DNA sequences from this sample encode an identical CDR3 as well. The chain couples TRBV10-3 to TRBJ2-5; TRBD1 aligns across 10 bases. Germline V gene lookup returns CDR1 ENHRY and CDR2 SYGVKD. CDR3 length: 14 amino acids. With 4 bases clipped from V and 1 base from J, the junction kept 0 bases outside the gene matches. This CDR3 reads CAISGTGGQETQYF. Here the CDR3 DNA reads TGTGCCATCAGTGGGACAGGGGGCCAAGAGACCCAGTACTTC.

The CDR3 sequence: CATSDLDRGAYNEQFF. The CDR3 DNA sequence: TGTGCCACCAGTGATCTTGACAGGGGCGCCTACAATGAGCAGTTCTTC. The V call is TRBV24-1, the J call TRBJ2-1; 8 bases are shared with TRBD1. V was clipped by 3 bases and J by 2 bases; unmatched bases: 5. CDR3 size: 16 residues. Germline assignment: CDR1 KGHDR and CDR2 SFDVKD.

This clone was counted a single time. V and J are TRBV7-9 and TRBJ1-2; D call uncertain. Germline CDR1 is SEHNR and CDR2 is FQNEAQ (reference sequence). The V gene lost 1 base and the J gene lost 8 bases, with 17 bases spanning the gap. The CDR3 loop spans 15 amino acids. CDR3: CASSLGVDHGRGYTF. Here the CDR3 DNA reads TGTGCCAGCAGCTTAGGGGTGGACCATGGGAGGGGCTACACCTTC. Full variable domain (outside the CDR3, taken from reference TRBV7-9 and TRBJ1-2): DTGVSQNPRHKITKRGQNVTFRCDPISEHNRLYWYRQTLGQGPEFLTYFQNEAQLEKSRLLSDRFSAERPKGSFSTLEIQRTEQGDSAMYLCASSLGVDHGRGYTFGSGTRLTVV.

The rearrangement joins TRBV19 to TRBJ1-1; TRBD1 might be the D (6 bases). V lost 7 bases and J lost 1, with 13 bases in between. This CDR3 is 14 amino acids long. Looked up from germline, CDR1 is LNHDA and CDR2 is SQIVND (reference sequence). CDR3 protein: CASNVGTRNTEAFF. For the CDR3, the DNA is TGTGCCAGTAACGTTGGGACAAGGAACACTGAAGCTTTCTTT.

The rearrangement uses TRBV7-2 and TRBJ2-6; 7 positions match TRBD1. J was trimmed by 1 base and V by 5 bases; bases with no gene match: 8. Germline V gives CDR1 SGHTA, CDR2 FQGNSA. The CDR3 contains 17 residues. Here the CDR3 reads CASSPRQGLSGANVLTF. CDR3 bases: TGTGCCAGCAGCCCTCGACAGGGTTTGTCTGGGGCCAACGTCCTGACTTTC.

The chain recombines TRBV4-2 with TRBJ2-1; D might be TRBD2 (6 bases). The V end was cut by 4 bases, the J end by 5 bases, with 15 bases between. Germline V gives CDR1 LGHNA, CDR2 YNFKEQ. This CDR3 has 15 residues. The CDR3 DNA is TGTGCCAGCAGCCTCGGGACTGGAAAAGACAATGAGCAGTTCTTC. Protein: CASSLGTGKDNEQFF.

The chain joins TRBV30 to TRBJ2-3; D remains ambiguous. Trimming cost V 0 bases and J 4 bases, with 8 bases left between them. Germline CDR1 is GTSNPN and CDR2 is SVGIG (reference sequence). The CDR3 sequence is 13 residues long. The CDR3 protein is CAWSVGLADTQYF. In nucleotides, the CDR3 is TGTGCCTGGAGTGTAGGCCTCGCAGATACGCAGTATTTT.